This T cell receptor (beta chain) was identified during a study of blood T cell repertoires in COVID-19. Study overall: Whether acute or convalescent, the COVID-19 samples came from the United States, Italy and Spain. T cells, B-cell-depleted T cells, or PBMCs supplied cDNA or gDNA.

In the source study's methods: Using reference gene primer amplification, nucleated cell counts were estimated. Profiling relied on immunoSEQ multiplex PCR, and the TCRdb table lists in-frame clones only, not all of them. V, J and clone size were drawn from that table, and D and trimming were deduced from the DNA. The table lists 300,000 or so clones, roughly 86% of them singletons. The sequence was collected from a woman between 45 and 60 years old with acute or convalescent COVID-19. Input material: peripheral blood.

The CDR3 nucleotides read TGTGCCAGCAGCTTACAGGTCTCCTGGGACAGAACTAACTATGGCTACACCTTC. Translation: CASSLQVSWDRTNYGYTF. The chain joins TRBV7-2 to TRBJ1-2; 7 bases line up with TRBD1. CDR1 SGHTA and CDR2 FQGNSA come from the germline V gene. Trimming removed 2 bases from V and 0 bases from J; junction bases left unmatched: 12. This CDR3 has 18 amino acids. Together with reference TRBV7-2 and TRBJ1-2, the CDR3 gives the full variable domain: GAGVSQSPSNKVTEKGKDVELRCDPISGHTALYWYRQSLGQGLEFLIYFQGNSAPDKSGLPSDRFSAERTGGSVSTLTIQRTQQEDSAVYLCASSLQVSWDRTNYGYTFGSGTRLTVV.